Given below is one TCR beta chain in context. What it binds is unknown. TCRdb keeps only in-frame clones here, not all; method: immunoSEQ multiplex PCR. The table records 44,000 or so clones, 88% of them present only once. The data were obtained in a study of OX40 agonist ivuxolimab in advanced cancers. Study outcomes and limitations: Partial responders at 0.1-3.0 mg/kg showed near-lowest clonal expansion.

This clonotype originated in an adult with an advanced solid tumor such as melanoma, head and neck, liver or kidney cancer. The material sequenced was CD4+ or CD8+ T cells sorted from blood, taken in a trial of the OX40 agonist ivuxolimab.

The CDR3 region has the DNA TGTGCCAGCAGCTTCACCGGGACTAGGGAGACCCAGTACTTC. Translating gives CASSFTGTRETQYF. V usage is TRBV7-2 and J usage is TRBJ2-5, with 8 bases that match TRBD2. The V gene's germline CDR1 is SGHTA and CDR2 FQGNSA. The CDR3 is 14 residues long. The junction had 5 bases not matched to a gene; V was cut back by 3 bases and J by 5 bases.